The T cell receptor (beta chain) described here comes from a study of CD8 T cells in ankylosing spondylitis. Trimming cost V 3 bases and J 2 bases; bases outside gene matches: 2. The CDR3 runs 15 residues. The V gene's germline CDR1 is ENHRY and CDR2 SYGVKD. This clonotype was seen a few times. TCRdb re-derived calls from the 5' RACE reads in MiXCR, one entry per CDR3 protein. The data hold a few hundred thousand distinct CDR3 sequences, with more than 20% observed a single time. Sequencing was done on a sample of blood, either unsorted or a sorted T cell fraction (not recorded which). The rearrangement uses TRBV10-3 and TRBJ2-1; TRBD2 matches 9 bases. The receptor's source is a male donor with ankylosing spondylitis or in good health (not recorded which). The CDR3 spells CAISDLAGPYNEQFF. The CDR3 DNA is TGTGCCATCAGTGACCTAGCGGGGCCCTACAATGAGCAGTTCTTC.